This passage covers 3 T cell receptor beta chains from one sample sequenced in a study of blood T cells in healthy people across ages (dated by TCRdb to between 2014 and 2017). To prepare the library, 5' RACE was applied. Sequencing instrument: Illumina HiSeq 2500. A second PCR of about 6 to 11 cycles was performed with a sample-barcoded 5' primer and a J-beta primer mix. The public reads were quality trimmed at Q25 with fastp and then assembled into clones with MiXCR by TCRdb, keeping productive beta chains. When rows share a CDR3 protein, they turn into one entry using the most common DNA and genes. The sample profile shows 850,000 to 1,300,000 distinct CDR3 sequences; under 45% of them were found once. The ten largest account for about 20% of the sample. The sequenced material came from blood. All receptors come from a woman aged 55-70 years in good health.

The CDR3 loop reads CASSANAGATEAFF. CDR3 nucleotide sequence: TGTGCCAGCAGCGCCAACGCCGGGGCCACTGAAGCTTTCTTT. The J gene is TRBJ1-1, the V gene TRBV7-6; possible D gene TRBD1, 5 bases. This CDR3 has 14 amino acids. Germline V gives CDR1 SGHVS, CDR2 FNYEAQ. V dropped 5 bases and J dropped 4 bases, with 14 bases sitting between them.

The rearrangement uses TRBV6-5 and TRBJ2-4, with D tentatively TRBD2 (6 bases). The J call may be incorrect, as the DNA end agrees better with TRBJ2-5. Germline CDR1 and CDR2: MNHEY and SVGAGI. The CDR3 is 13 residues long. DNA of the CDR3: TGTGCCAGCAGTCCGACTAGAATGGAGACCCAGTACTTC. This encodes CASSPTRMETQYF.

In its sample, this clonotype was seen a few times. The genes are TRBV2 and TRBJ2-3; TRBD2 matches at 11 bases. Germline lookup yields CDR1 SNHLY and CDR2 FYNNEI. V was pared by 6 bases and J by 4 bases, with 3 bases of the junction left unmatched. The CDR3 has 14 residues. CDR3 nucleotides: TGTGCCAGCAGGGTAGCGGGAGGGCCAGATACGCAGTATTTT. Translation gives CASRVAGGPDTQYF.